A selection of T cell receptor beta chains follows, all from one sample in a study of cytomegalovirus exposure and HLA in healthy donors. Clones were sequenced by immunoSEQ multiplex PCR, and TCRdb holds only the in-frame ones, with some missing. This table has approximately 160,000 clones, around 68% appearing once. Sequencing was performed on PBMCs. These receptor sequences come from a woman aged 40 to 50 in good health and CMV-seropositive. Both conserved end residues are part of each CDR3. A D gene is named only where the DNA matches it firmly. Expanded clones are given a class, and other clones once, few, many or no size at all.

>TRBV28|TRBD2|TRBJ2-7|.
CAHTASGTYEQYF
TGTGCCCATACGGCTAGCGGCACCTACGAGCAGTACTTC
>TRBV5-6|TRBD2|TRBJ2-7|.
CASSLAGTSGSRFHEQYF
TGTGCCAGCAGCTTGGCCGGAACTAGCGGGAGTCGGTTCCACGAGCAGTACTTC
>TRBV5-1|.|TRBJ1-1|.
CASSSGREGTTEAFF
TGCGCCAGCAGCTCCGGACGAGAGGGAACCACTGAAGCTTTCTTT
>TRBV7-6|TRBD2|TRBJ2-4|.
CASSYPATGGEKNIQYF
TGTGCCAGCAGCTACCCCGCCACGGGGGGGGAAAAAAACATTCAGTACTTC
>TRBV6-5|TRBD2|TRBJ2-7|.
CASSYGPSGTNYEQYF
TGTGCCAGCAGTTACGGCCCTAGCGGGACTAACTACGAGCAGTACTTC
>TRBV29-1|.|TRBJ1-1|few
CSVELRGDTEAFF
TGCAGCGTTGAACTCAGGGGAGACACTGAAGCTTTCTTT
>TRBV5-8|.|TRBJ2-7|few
CASSPDRRGGYEQYF
TGTGCCAGCAGCCCTGACCGGAGGGGGGGCTACGAGCAGTACTTC
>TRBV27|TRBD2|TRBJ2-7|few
CASSLDPAGGPGEQYF
TGTGCCAGCAGTTTGGACCCAGCGGGAGGGCCTGGCGAGCAGTACTTC
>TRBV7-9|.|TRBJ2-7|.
CASSLVGRRSYEQYF
TGTGCCAGCAGCTTAGTGGGCCGACGCTCCTACGAGCAGTACTTC
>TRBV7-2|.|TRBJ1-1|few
CASSLSGGWTEAFF
TGTGCCAGCAGCTTAAGCGGGGGTTGGACTGAAGCTTTCTTT
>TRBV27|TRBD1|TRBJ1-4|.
CASSSRTGLGDLNEKLFF
TGTGCCAGCAGTTCTAGGACAGGGTTGGGAGATCTTAATGAAAAACTGTTTTTT
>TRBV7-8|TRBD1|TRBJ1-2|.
CASSHRDRGISNYGYPF
TGTGCCAGCAGCCACCGGGACAGGGGAATTTCCAACTATGGCTACCCCTTC
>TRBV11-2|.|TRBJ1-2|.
CASSSLRVDYGYTF
TGTGCCAGCAGCTCCCTCCGTGTCGACTATGGCTACACCTTC
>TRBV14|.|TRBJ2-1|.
CASSPGAGEQFF
TGTGCCAGCAGCCCAGGGGCAGGGGAGCAGTTCTTC
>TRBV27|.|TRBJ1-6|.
CVTADSYNSPLHF
TGTGTTACCGCAGATTCCTATAATTCACCCCTCCACTTT
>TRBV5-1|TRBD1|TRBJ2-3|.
CASSNRDRRDTQYF
TGCGCCAGCAGCAACCGGGACAGACGTGATACGCAGTATTTT
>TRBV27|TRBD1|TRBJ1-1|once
CASSNTYRGRNTEAFF
TGTGCCAGCAGCAACACCTACAGGGGGCGGAACACTGAAGCTTTCTTT
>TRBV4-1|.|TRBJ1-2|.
CASGPAPERKGYTF
TGCGCCAGCGGGCCGGCCCCGGAAAGAAAAGGCTACACCTTC
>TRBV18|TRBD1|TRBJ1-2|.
CASSPVTGTGVSGYTF
TGTGCCAGCTCACCAGTTACCGGGACAGGGGTATCTGGCTACACCTTC
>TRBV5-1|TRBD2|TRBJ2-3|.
CASSPASRGGRNTQYF
TGCGCCAGCAGCCCGGCTAGCCGGGGGGGGCGGAATACGCAGTATTTT
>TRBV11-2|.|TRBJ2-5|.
CASSFVAPRETQYF
TGTGCCAGCAGCTTTGTGGCCCCCCGCGAGACCCAGTACTTC
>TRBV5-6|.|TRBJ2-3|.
CASSLMGSPTDTQYF
TGTGCCAGCAGCTTGATGGGCTCACCCACAGATACGCAGTATTTT
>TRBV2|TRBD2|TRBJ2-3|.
CASRGTSLAGHSTDTQYF
TGTGCCAGCAGGGGGACTTCACTAGCGGGTCATAGCACAGATACGCAGTATTTT
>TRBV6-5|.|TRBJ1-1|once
CASSYSRYTEAFF
TGTGCCAGCAGTTACTCCAGGTACACTGAAGCTTTCTTT
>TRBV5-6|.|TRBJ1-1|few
CASSFSDTNTEAFF
TGTGCCAGCAGCTTCTCCGACACGAACACTGAAGCTTTCTTT
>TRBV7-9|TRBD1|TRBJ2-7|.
CASSGGQGGYYEQYF
TGTGCCAGCAGCGGAGGACAGGGGGGATACTACGAGCAGTACTTC
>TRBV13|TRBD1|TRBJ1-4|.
CASSLGQGQGEKLFF
TGTGCCAGCAGCTTAGGCCAGGGACAGGGGGAAAAACTGTTTTTT
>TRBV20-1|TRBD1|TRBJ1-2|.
CSAQGGDGYTF
TGCAGTGCTCAGGGGGGTGATGGCTACACCTTC
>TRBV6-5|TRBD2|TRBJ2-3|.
CASSVSGPTDTQYF
TGTGCCAGCAGTGTTAGCGGGCCCACAGATACGCAGTATTTT
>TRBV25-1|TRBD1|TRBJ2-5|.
CASSERTGGGETQYF
TGTGCCAGCAGTGAAAGGACAGGGGGTGGGGAGACCCAGTACTTC
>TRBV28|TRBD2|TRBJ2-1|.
CASSRGTSLGREFF
TGTGCCAGCAGTCGCGGGACTAGCTTAGGGAGGGAGTTCTTC
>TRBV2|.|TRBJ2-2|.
CASSLDRSNTGELFF
TGTGCCAGCAGTCTGGACAGATCGAACACCGGGGAGCTGTTTTTT
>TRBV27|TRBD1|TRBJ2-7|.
CASSLVQTGALEQYF
TGTGCCAGCAGCCTGGTTCAGACAGGGGCTTTAGAGCAGTACTTC
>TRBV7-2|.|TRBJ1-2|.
CASSLDLGSFYGYTF
TGTGCCAGCAGCTTAGATCTAGGTTCTTTCTATGGCTACACCTTC
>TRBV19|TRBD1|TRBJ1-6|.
CASSRKDRDNSPLHF
TGTGCCAGTAGTAGGAAGGACAGGGATAATTCACCCCTCCACTTT
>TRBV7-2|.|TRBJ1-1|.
CASSYRPGEGEAFF
TGTGCCAGCAGCTATCGACCGGGGGAAGGTGAAGCTTTCTTT
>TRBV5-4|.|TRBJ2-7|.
CASSLAGAHEQYF
TGTGCCAGCAGCTTGGCTGGGGCCCACGAGCAGTACTTC
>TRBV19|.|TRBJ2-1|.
CASSTHYNEQFF
TGTGCCAGTAGTACCCACTACAATGAGCAGTTCTTC
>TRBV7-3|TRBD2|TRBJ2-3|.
CASSSAGGTDTQYF
TGTGCCAGCAGCTCAGCGGGGGGTACAGATACGCAGTATTTT
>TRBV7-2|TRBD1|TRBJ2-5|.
CASSLGDRKETQYF
TGTGCCAGCAGCTTAGGGGACAGGAAAGAGACCCAGTACTTC
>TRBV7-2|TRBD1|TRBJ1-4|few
CASSLTTGGYEKLFF
TGTGCCAGCAGCTTAACGACAGGGGGGTATGAAAAACTGTTTTTT
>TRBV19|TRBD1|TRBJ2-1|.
CASSIETGEMEFF
TGTGCCAGTAGTATAGAAACAGGGGAGATGGAGTTCTTC
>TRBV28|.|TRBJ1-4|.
CASSIQGREKLFF
TGTGCCAGCAGTATACAGGGCCGAGAAAAACTGTTTTTT
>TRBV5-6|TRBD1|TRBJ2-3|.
CASSSYPGQGATDTQYF
TGTGCCAGCAGCTCTTACCCTGGACAGGGAGCTACGGATACGCAGTATTTT
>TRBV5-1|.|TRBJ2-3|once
CASSLGQGSTDTQYF
TGCGCCAGCAGCTTGGGTCAGGGAAGCACAGATACGCAGTATTTT
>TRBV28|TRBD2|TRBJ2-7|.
CASSTGEGSYEQYF
TGTGCCAGCAGTACGGGGGAGGGATCCTACGAGCAGTACTTC
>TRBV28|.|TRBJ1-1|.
CASSLSSAGKYTEAFF
TGTGCCAGCAGTTTATCTTCTGCGGGCAAGTACACTGAAGCTTTCTTT
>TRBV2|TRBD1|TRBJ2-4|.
CASSESFTGGNIQYF
TGTGCCAGCAGTGAAAGTTTTACAGGGGGGAACATTCAGTACTTC
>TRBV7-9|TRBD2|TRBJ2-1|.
CASGRTSSYNEQFF
TGTGCCAGCGGCCGGACTAGCTCCTACAATGAGCAGTTCTTC
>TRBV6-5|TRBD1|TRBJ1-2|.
CASSYLQGAKGYGYPF
TGTGCCAGCAGTTACTTACAGGGGGCGAAGGGCTATGGCTACCCCTTC
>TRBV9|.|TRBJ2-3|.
CASSQGEGADTQYF
TGTGCCAGCAGCCAAGGTGAGGGGGCAGATACGCAGTATTTT
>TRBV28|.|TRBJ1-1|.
CASSLTAAMNTEAFF
TGTGCCAGCAGTTTAACCGCGGCGATGAACACTGAAGCTTTCTTT
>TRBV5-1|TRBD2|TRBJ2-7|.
CASSLQGLAAYEQYF
TGCGCCAGCAGCTTGCAGGGACTAGCGGCCTACGAGCAGTACTTC
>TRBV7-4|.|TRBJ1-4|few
CASSSNRSTEKLFF
TGTGCCAGCAGTTCTAACAGGAGTACTGAAAAACTGTTTTTT